This T cell receptor beta chain was recovered during a study of blood T cells in healthy people across ages. J was trimmed by 3 bases and V by 4 bases; bases with no gene match: 5. Germline CDR1 and CDR2: SQVTM and ANQGSEA. The CDR3 loop spans 15 amino acids. Then a second PCR, running roughly 6 to 12 cycles, was carried out with a sample-barcoded 5' primer and a J-beta primer mix. One entry per CDR3 protein results from TCRdb running MiXCR on the 5' RACE reads. The sample carries about 2 million distinct CDR3 sequences, about 50% recorded once. The table lists this clonotype with a few counts. The chain joins TRBV29-1 to TRBJ2-1; 11 bases are shared with TRBD2. The sequence came from a woman between 40 and 55 years old in good health. The sample comprised blood. The CDR3 sequence: CSVAASGGFYNEQFF. CDR3 DNA: TGCAGCGTTGCGGCTAGCGGGGGGTTCTACAATGAGCAGTTCTTC.